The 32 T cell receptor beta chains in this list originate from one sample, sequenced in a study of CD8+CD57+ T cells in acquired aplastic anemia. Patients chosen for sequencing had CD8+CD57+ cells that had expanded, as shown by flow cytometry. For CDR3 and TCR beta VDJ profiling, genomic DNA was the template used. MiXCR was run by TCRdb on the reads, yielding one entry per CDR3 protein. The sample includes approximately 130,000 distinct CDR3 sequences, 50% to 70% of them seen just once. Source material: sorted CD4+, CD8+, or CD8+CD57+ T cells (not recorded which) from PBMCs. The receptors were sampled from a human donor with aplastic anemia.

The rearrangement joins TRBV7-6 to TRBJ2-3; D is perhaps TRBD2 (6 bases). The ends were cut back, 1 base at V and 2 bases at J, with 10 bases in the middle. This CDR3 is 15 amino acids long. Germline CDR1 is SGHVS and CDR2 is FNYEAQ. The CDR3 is CASSLGTILTDTQYF. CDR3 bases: TGTGCCAGCAGCTTAGGGACTATTCTCACAGATACGCAGTATTTT. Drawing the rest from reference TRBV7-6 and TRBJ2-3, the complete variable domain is GAGVSQSPRYKVTKRGQDVALRCDPISGHVSLYWYRQALGQGPEFLTYFNYEAQQDKSGLPNDRFSAERPEGSISTLTIQRTEQRDSAMYRCASSLGTILTDTQYFGPGTRLTVL.

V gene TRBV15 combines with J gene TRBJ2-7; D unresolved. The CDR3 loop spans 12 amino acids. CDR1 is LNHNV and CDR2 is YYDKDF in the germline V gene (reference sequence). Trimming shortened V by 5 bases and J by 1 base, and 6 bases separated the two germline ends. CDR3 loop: CATSRSSYEQYF. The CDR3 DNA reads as TGTGCCACCAGCCGTTCTTCCTACGAGCAGTACTTC. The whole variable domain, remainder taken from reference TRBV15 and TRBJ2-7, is DAMVIQNPRYQVTQFGKPVTLSCSQTLNHNVMYWYQQKSSQAPKLLFHYYDKDFNNEADTPDNFQSRRPNTSFCFLDIRSPGLGDTAMYLCATSRSSYEQYFGPGTRLTVT.

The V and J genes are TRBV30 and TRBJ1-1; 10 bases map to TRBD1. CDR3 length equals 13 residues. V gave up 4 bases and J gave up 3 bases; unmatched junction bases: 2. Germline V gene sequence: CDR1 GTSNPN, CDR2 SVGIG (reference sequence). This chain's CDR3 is CAWTGQGDTEAFF. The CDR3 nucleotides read TGTGCCTGGACCGGACAGGGGGACACTGAAGCTTTCTTT.

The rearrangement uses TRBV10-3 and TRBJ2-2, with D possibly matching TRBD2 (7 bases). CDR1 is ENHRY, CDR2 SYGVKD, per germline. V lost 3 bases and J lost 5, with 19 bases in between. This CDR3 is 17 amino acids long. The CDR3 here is CAISDRGAGERTGELFF. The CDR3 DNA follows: TGTGCCATCAGTGATCGGGGGGCAGGGGAAAGAACCGGGGAGCTGTTTTTT.

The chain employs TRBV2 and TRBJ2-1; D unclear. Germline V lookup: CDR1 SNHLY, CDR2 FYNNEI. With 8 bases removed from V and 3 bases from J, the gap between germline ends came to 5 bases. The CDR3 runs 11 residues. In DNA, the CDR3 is TGTGCCAGCCGGAGCTACAATGAGCAGTTCTTC. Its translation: CASRSYNEQFF.

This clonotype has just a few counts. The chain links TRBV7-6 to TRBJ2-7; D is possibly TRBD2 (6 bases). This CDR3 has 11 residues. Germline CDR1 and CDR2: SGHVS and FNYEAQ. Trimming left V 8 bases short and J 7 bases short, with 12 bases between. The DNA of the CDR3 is TGTGCCAGCGGGGGGTGGAGAGAGCAGTACTTC. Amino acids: CASGGWREQYF.

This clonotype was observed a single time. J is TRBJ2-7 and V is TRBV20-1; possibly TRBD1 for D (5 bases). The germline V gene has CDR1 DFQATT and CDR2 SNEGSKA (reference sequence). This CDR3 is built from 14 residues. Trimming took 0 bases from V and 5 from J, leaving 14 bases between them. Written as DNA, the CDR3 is TGCAGTGCTAGAGATGCACAGGCCTCTGACGAGCAGTACTTC. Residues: CSARDAQASDEQYF.

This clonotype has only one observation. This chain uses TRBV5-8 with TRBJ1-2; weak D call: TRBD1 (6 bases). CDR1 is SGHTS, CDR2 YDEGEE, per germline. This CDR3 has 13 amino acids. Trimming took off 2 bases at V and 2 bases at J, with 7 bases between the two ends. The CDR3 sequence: CASSFRGNYGYTF. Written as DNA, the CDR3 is TGTGCCAGCAGCTTCAGGGGAAACTATGGCTACACCTTC. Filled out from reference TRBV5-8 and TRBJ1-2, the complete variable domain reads EAGVTQSPTHLIKTRGQQATLRCSPISGHTSVYWYQQALGLGLQFLLWYDEGEERNRGNFPPRFSGRQFPNYSSELNVNALELEDSALYLCASSFRGNYGYTFGSGTRLTVV.

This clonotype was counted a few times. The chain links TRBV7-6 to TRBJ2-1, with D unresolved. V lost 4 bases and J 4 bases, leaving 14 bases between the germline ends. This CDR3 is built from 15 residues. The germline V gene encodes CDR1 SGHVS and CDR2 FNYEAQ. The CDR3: CASSSFVQPYNEQFF. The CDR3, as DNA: TGTGCCAGCAGCTCCTTCGTTCAGCCTTACAATGAGCAGTTCTTC.

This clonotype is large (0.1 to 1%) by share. The CDR3 bases are TGTGCCATCAGTGAGGCCAGGGAACGGATCACTGAAGCTTTCTTT. Translated: CAISEARERITEAFF. The J gene is TRBJ1-1, the V gene TRBV10-3; tentative D call: TRBD1 (5 bases). The germline V gene encodes CDR1 ENHRY and CDR2 SYGVKD. CDR3 length: 15 amino acids. Trimming removed 2 bases at V and 4 bases at J, with 14 bases between.

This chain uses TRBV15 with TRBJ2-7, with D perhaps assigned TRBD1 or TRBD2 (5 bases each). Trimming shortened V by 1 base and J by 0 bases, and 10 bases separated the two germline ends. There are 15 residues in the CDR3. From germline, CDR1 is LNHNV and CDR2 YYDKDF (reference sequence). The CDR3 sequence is CATSRVGDGSYEQYF. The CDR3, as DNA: TGTGCCACCAGCAGAGTGGGGGACGGCTCCTACGAGCAGTACTTC.

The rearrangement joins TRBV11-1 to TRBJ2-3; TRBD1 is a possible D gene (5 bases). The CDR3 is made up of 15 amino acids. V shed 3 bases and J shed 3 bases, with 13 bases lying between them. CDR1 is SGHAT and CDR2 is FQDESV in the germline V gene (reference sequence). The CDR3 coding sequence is TGTGCCAGCAGCTTTTATCAGGGAATGACAGATACGCAGTATTTT. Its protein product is CASSFYQGMTDTQYF.

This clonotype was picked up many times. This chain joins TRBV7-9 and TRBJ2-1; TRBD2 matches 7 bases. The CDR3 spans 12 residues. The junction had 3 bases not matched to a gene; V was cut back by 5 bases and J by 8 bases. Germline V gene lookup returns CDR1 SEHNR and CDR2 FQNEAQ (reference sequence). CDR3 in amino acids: CASSGTSDEQFF. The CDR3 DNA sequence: TGTGCCAGCAGCGGTACTAGCGATGAGCAGTTCTTC.

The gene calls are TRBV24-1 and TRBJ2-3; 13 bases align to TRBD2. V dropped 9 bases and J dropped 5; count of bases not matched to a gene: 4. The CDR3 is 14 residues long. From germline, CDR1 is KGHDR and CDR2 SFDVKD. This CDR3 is CATGLAGVGDTQYF. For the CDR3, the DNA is TGTGCCACCGGACTAGCGGGAGTTGGAGATACGCAGTATTTT.

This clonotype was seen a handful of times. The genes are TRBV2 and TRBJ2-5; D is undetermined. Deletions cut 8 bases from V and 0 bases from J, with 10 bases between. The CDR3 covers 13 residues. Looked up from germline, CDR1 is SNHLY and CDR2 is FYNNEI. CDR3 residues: CASLLEYQETQYF. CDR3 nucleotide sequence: TGTGCCAGCCTTCTTGAGTACCAAGAGACCCAGTACTTC.

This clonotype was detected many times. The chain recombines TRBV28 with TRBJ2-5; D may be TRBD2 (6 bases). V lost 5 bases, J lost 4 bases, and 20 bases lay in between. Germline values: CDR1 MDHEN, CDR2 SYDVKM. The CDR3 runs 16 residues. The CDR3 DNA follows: TGTGCCAGCAGTACCCACCGGGCCCAGGGAGGAGAGACCCAGTACTTC. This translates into CASSTHRAQGGETQYF. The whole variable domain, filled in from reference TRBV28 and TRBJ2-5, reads DVKVTQSSRYLVKRTGEKVFLECVQDMDHENMFWYRQDPGLGLRLIYFSYDVKMKEKGDIPEGYSVSREKKERFSLILESASTNQTSMYLCASSTHRAQGGETQYFGPGTRLLVL.

CDR3: CATSEETGGTDTQYF. DNA for the CDR3: TGTGCCACCAGTGAAGAGACAGGGGGAACAGATACGCAGTATTTT. The chain couples TRBV24-1 to TRBJ2-3, with 9 bases that match TRBD1. The CDR3 contains 15 residues. V lost 4 bases and J lost 3; bases outside the gene matches: 4. Germline V gives CDR1 KGHDR, CDR2 SFDVKD.

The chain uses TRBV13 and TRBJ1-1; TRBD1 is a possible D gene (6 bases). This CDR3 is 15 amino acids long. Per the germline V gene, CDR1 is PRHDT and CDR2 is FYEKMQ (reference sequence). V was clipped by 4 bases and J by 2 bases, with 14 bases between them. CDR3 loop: CASSSIQGSNTEAFF. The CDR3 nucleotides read TGTGCCAGCAGCTCAATACAGGGCTCTAACACTGAAGCTTTCTTT.

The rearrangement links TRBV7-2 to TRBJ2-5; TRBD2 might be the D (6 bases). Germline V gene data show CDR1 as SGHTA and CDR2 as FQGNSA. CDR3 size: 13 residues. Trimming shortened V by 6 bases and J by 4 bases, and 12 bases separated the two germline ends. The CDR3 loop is CASSTGRGETQYF. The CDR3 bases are TGTGCCAGCAGTACCGGGAGAGGAGAGACCCAGTACTTC.

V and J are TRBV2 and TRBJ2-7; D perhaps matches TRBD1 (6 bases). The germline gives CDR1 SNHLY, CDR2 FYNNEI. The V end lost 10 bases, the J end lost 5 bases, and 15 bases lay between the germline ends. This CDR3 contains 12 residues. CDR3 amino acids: CATTGSFNEQYF. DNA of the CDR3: TGTGCCACTACAGGGAGTTTCAACGAGCAGTACTTC.

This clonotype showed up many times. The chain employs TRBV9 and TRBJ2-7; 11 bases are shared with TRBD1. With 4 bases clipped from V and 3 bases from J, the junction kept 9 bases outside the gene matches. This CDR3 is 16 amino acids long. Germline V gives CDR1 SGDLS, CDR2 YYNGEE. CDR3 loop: CASSLEGQGGRYEQYF. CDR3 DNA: TGTGCCAGCAGCCTAGAGGGACAGGGGGGGCGCTACGAGCAGTACTTC. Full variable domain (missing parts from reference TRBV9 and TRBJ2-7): DSGVTQTPKHLITATGQRVTLRCSPRSGDLSVYWYQQSLDQGLQFLIQYYNGEERAKGNILERFSAQQFPDLHSELNLSSLELGDSALYFCASSLEGQGGRYEQYFGPGTRLTVT.

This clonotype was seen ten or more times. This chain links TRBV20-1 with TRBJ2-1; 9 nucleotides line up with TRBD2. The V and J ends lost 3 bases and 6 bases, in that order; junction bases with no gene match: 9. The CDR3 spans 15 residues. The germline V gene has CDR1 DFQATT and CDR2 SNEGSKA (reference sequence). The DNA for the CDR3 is TGCAGTGCTAGGGACATGACTAGCGGCACCAATGAGCAGTTCTTC. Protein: CSARDMTSGTNEQFF.

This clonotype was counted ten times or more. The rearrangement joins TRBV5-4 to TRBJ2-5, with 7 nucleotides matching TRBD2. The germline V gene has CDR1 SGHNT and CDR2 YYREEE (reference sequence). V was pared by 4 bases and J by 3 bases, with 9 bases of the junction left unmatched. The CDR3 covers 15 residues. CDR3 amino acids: CASSPGWGGEETQYF. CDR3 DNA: TGTGCCAGCAGCCCCGGGTGGGGGGGTGAAGAGACCCAGTACTTC.

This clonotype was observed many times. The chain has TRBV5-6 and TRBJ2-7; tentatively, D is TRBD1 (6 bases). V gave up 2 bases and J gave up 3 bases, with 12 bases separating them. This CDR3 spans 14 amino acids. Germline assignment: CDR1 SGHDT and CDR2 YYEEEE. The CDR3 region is CASSFGQSSYEQYF. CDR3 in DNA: TGTGCCAGCAGCTTTGGACAGTCGAGCTACGAGCAGTACTTC. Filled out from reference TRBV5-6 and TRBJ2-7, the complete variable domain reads DAGVTQSPTHLIKTRGQQVTLRCSPKSGHDTVSWYQQALGQGPQFIFQYYEEEERQRGNFPDRFSGHQFPNYSSELNVNALLLGDSALYLCASSFGQSSYEQYFGPGTRLTVT.

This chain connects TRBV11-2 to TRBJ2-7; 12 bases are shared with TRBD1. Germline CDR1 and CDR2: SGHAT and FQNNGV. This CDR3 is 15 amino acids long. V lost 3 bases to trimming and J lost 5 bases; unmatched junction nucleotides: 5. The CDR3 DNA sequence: TGTGCCAGCAGCTTTACGGGACAGGGGGCCCACGAGCAGTACTTC. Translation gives CASSFTGQGAHEQYF.

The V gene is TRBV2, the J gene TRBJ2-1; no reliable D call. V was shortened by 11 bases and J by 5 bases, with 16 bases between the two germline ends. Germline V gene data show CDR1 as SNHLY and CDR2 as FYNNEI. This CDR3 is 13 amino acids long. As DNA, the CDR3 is TGTGCCGGCACCCAAGGGTTAGACAATGAGCAGTTCTTC. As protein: CAGTQGLDNEQFF. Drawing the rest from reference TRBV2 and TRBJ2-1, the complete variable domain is EPEVTQTPSHQVTQMGQEVILRCVPISNHLYFYWYRQILGQKVEFLVSFYNNEISEKSEIFDDQFSVERPDGSNFTLKIRSTKLEDSAMYFCAGTQGLDNEQFFGPGTRLTVL.

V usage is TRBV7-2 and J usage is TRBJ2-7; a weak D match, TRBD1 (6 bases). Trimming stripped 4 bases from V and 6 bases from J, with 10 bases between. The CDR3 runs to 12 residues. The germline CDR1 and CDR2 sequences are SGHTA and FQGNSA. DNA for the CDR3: TGTGCCAGCAGCTCAGGGGTCCTCGAGCAGTACTTC. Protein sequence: CASSSGVLEQYF.

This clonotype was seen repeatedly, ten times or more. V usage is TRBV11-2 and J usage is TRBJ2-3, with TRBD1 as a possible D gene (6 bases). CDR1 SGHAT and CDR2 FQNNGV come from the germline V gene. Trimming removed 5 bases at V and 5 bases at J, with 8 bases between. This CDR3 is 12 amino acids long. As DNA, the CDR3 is TGTGCCAGCAGCCTACAGGGAGATACGCAGTATTTT. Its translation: CASSLQGDTQYF.

The CDR3 DNA reads TGTGCCAGCAGCTCCGGGGCAGCCTACGAGCAGTACTTC. It codes for CASSSGAAYEQYF. The chain carries TRBV7-8 and TRBJ2-7, with D possibly being TRBD1 or TRBD2 (5 bases each). The germline V gene has CDR1 SGHVS and CDR2 FQNEAQ. The CDR3 is 13 amino acids. Trimming pared 4 bases from V and 2 bases from J, leaving 9 bases between. The complete variable domain, with remaining parts taken from reference TRBV7-8 and TRBJ2-7, reads GAGVSQSPRYKVAKRGQDVALRCDPISGHVSLFWYQQALGQGPEFLTYFQNEAQLDKSGLPSDRFFAERPEGSVSTLKIQRTQQEDSAVYLCASSSGAAYEQYFGPGTRLTVT.

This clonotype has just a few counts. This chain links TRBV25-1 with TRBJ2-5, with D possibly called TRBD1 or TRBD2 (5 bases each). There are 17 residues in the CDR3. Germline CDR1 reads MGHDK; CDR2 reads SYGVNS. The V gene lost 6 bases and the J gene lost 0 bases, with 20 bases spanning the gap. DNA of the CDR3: TGTGCCAGCAGCCCCATGTTGGGGGACCGATACCAAGAGACCCAGTACTTC. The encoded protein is CASSPMLGDRYQETQYF.

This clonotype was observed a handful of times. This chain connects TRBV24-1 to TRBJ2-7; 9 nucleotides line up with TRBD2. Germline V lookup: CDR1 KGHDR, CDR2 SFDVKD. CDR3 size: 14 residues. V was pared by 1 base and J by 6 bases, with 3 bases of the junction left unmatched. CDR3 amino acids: CATSDLAGGSEQYF. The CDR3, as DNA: TGTGCCACCAGTGATTTAGCGGGAGGAAGCGAGCAGTACTTC.

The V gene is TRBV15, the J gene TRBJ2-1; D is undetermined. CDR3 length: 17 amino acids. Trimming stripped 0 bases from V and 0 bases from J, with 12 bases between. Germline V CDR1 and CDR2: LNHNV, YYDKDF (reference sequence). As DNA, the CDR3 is TGTGCCACCAGCAGAGATGGTTATGCGGTCTCCTACAATGAGCAGTTCTTC. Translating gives CATSRDGYAVSYNEQFF.